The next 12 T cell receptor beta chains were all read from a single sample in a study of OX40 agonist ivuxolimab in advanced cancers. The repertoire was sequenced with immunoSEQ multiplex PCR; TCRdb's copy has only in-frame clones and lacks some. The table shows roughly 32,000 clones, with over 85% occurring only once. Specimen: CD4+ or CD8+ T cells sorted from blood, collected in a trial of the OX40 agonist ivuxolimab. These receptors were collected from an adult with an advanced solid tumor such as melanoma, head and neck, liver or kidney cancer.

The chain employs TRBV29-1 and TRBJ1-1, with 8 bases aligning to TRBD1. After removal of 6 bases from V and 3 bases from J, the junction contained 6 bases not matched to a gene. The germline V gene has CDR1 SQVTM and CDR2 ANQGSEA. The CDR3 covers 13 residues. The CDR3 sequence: CSVTGGEDTEAFF. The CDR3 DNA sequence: TGCAGCGTAACAGGGGGAGAGGACACTGAAGCTTTCTTT.

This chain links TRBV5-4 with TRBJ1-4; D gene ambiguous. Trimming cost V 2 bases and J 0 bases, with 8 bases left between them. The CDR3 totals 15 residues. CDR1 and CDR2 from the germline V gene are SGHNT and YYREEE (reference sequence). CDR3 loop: CASSLGMATNEKLFF. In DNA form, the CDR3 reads TGTGCCAGCAGCTTAGGAATGGCAACTAATGAAAAACTGTTTTTT.

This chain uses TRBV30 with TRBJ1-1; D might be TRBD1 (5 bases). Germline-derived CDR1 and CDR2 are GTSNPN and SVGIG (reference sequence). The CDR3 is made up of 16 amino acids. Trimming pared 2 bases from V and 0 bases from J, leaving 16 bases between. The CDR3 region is CAWSRREGSMNTEAFF. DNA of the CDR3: TGTGCCTGGAGTCGCAGGGAGGGATCTATGAACACTGAAGCTTTCTTT.

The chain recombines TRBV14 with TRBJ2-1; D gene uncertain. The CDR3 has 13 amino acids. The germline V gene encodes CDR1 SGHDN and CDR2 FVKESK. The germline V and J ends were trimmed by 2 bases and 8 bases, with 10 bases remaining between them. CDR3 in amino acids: CASSQSPPYEQFF. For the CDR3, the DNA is TGTGCCAGCAGCCAATCCCCCCCCTATGAGCAGTTCTTC. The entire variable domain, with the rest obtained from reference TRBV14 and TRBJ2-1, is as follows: EAGVTQFPSHSVIEKGQTVTLRCDPISGHDNLYWYRRVMGKEIKFLLHFVKESKQDESGMPNNRFLAERTGGTYSTLKVQPAELEDSGVYFCASSQSPPYEQFFGPGTRLTVL.

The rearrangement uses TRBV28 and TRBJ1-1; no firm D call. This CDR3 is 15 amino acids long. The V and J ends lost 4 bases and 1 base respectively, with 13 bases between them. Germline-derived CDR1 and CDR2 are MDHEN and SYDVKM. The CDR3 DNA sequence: TGTGCCAGCAGTTCATATCGCGGTTGGAACACTGAAGCTTTCTTT. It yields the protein CASSSYRGWNTEAFF.

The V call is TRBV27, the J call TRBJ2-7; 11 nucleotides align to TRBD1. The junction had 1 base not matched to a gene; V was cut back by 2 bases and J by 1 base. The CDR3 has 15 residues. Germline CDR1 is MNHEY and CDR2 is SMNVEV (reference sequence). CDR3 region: CASSLGTGGSYEQYF. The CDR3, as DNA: TGTGCCAGCAGTTTAGGGACAGGGGGGTCCTACGAGCAGTACTTC.

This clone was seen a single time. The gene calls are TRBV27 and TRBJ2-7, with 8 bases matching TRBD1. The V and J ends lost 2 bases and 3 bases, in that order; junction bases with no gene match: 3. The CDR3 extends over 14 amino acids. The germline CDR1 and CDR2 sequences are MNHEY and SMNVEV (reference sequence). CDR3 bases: TGTGCCAGCAGTTTACTGGGACAGGACTACGAGCAGTACTTC. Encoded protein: CASSLLGQDYEQYF.

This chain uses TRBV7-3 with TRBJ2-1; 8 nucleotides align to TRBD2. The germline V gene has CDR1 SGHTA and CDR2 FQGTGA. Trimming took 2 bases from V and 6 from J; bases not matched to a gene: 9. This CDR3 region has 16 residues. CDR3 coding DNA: TGTGCCAGCAGCTTAGGCCAGGGACTAGATTCCAATGAGCAGTTCTTC. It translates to CASSLGQGLDSNEQFF. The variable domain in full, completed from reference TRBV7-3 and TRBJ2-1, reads GAGVSQTPSNKVTEKGKYVELRCDPISGHTALYWYRQSLGQGPEFLIYFQGTGAADDSGLPNDRFFAVRPEGSVSTLKIQRTERGDSAVYLCASSLGQGLDSNEQFFGPGTRLTVL.

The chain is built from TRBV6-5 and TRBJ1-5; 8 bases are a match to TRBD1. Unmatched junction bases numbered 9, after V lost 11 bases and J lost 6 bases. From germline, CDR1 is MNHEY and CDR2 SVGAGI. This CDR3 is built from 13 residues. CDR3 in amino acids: CAAQGARGQPQHF. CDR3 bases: TGTGCCGCGCAGGGGGCGAGAGGTCAGCCCCAGCATTTT.

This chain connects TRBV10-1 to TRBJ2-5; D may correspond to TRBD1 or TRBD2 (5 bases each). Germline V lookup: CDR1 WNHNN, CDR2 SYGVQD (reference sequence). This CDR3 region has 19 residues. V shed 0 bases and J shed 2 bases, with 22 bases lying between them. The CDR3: CASSESRGPLFGAQETQYF. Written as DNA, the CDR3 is TGCGCCAGCAGTGAGTCGAGAGGTCCCTTATTCGGGGCGCAAGAGACCCAGTACTTC.

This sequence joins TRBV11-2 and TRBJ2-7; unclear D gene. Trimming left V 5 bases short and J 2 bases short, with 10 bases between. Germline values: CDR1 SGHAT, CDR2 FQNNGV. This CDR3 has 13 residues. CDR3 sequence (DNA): TGTGCCAGCAGCCTTACTGTCACCTACGAGCAGTACTTC. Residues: CASSLTVTYEQYF. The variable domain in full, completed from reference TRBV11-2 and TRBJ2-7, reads EAGVAQSPRYKIIEKRQSVAFWCNPISGHATLYWYQQILGQGPKLLIQFQNNGVVDDSQLPKDRFSAERLKGVDSTLKIQPAKLEDSAVYLCASSLTVTYEQYFGPGTRLTVT.

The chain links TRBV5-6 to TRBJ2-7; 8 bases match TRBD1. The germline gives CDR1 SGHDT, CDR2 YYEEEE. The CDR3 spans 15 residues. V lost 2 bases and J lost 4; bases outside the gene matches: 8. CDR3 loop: CASSLGQGNFYEQYF. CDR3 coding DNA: TGTGCCAGCAGCTTAGGACAGGGAAATTTTTACGAGCAGTACTTC.